One and the same sample provided the 27 T cell receptor beta chains below, sequenced in a study of blood T cell repertoires in COVID-19. The assay was immunoSEQ multiplex PCR, and TCRdb's table has in-frame clones only and misses some. This sample has some 210,000 clones, with approximately 84% found just once. Sequenced sample: peripheral blood. Every receptor here comes from a woman between 50 and 59 years old with active or convalescent COVID-19.

The V and J genes are TRBV5-6 and TRBJ2-2; 8 nucleotides match TRBD1. CDR3 size: 16 residues. Germline-derived CDR1 and CDR2 are SGHDT and YYEEEE. V lost 4 bases to trimming and J lost 6 bases; unmatched junction nucleotides: 11. CDR3 nucleotides: TGTGCCAGCAGCGGGAACAGGGGGGATTACGCCGGGGAGCTGTTTTTT. It encodes CASSGNRGDYAGELFF.

The J gene is TRBJ1-2, the V gene TRBV20-1; a possible D gene is TRBD1 (5 bases). Germline V lookup: CDR1 DFQATT, CDR2 SNEGSKA (reference sequence). There are 10 residues in the CDR3. V shed 5 bases and J shed 7 bases, with 8 bases lying between them. CDR3 loop: CSAPDSGYTF. The CDR3 nucleotides read TGCAGTGCTCCAGACAGTGGCTACACCTTC.

The rearrangement uses TRBV6-1 and TRBJ1-6; maybe TRBD1 (5 bases). The ends were cut back, 2 bases at V and 6 bases at J, with 11 bases in the middle. The CDR3 covers 15 residues. CDR1 is MNHNS, CDR2 SASEGT, per germline. The CDR3 DNA reads as TGTGCCAGCAGTGAAATCCGACAGATTAATTCACCCCTCCACTTT. This sequence encodes CASSEIRQINSPLHF.

The V gene is TRBV7-2, the J gene TRBJ2-7; maybe TRBD1 (5 bases). This CDR3 is 13 amino acids long. Germline values: CDR1 SGHTA, CDR2 FQGNSA. The ends were cut back, 3 bases at V and 5 bases at J, with 11 bases in the middle. The CDR3: CASSFQGIHEQYF. Here the CDR3 DNA reads TGTGCCAGCAGCTTCCAGGGTATCCACGAGCAGTACTTC.

This rearrangement joins TRBV29-1 to TRBJ1-6, with 10 positions matching TRBD1. V lost 6 bases, J lost 10 bases, and 6 bases stayed unmatched. The germline gives CDR1 SQVTM, CDR2 ANQGSEA. The CDR3 extends over 13 amino acids. CDR3 bases: TGCAGCGTGGCGACAGGGGGCGCGTCACCCCTCCACTTT. This encodes CSVATGGASPLHF.

The chain links TRBV27 to TRBJ1-1; 7 nucleotides match TRBD1. V lost 5 bases, J lost 0 bases, and 9 bases stayed unmatched. Germline assignment: CDR1 MNHEY and CDR2 SMNVEV (reference sequence). The CDR3 extends over 16 amino acids. CDR3 sequence (DNA): TGTGCCAGCAGTACAATGACAGGGAGCATGAACACTGAAGCTTTCTTT. Translated, it gives CASSTMTGSMNTEAFF.

This rearrangement joins TRBV28 to TRBJ2-4; the match to TRBD2 covers 11 bases. V lost 4 bases to trimming and J lost 2 bases; unmatched junction nucleotides: 4. This CDR3 spans 16 amino acids. The V gene's germline CDR1 is MDHEN and CDR2 SYDVKM. CDR3 loop: CASSSLAGESKNIQYF. The CDR3 DNA follows: TGTGCCAGCAGTTCACTAGCGGGAGAGTCCAAAAACATTCAGTACTTC. The variable domain in full, completed from reference TRBV28 and TRBJ2-4, reads DVKVTQSSRYLVKRTGEKVFLECVQDMDHENMFWYRQDPGLGLRLIYFSYDVKMKEKGDIPEGYSVSREKKERFSLILESASTNQTSMYLCASSSLAGESKNIQYFGAGTRLSVL.

V gene TRBV10-3 combines with J gene TRBJ1-4; 8 positions match TRBD1. The J segment lost 2 bases and the V segment lost 10 bases, leaving 6 bases of the junction unmatched. The CDR3 contains 14 residues. Germline V gene sequence: CDR1 ENHRY, CDR2 SYGVKD. This chain's CDR3 is CATGGDRTNEKLFF. CDR3 DNA: TGTGCCACTGGCGGGGACAGGACTAATGAAAAACTGTTTTTT.

The chain couples TRBV2 to TRBJ1-2, with D uncertain. The germline gives CDR1 SNHLY, CDR2 FYNNEI. The CDR3 has 14 amino acids. V was cut by 0 bases and J by 8 bases, with 13 bases left in between. The DNA of the CDR3 is TGTGCCAGCAGTGAAGCGGGGAGATCGGTCGGCTACACCTTC. Translated: CASSEAGRSVGYTF.

The chain has TRBV28 and TRBJ2-6, with D perhaps TRBD1 (6 bases). This CDR3 is built from 15 residues. Per germline, CDR1 MDHEN and CDR2 SYDVKM. V lost 4 bases, J lost 0 bases, and 7 bases lay in between. CDR3 coding DNA: TGTGCCAGCAGTTGGACAGTCTCTGGGGCCAACGTCCTGACTTTC. Residues: CASSWTVSGANVLTF.

This chain connects TRBV7-2 to TRBJ1-1; the D is unclear. CDR1 SGHTA and CDR2 FQGNSA come from the germline V gene. CDR3 length: 16 residues. With 1 base removed from V and 0 bases from J, the gap between germline ends came to 12 bases. The CDR3 sequence: CASSLGLGLLNTEAFF. In nucleotides, the CDR3 is TGTGCCAGCAGCTTAGGCCTTGGGCTTCTGAACACTGAAGCTTTCTTT.

V gene TRBV5-1 combines with J gene TRBJ2-1; TRBD2 matches at 11 bases. There are 16 residues in the CDR3. Germline V lookup: CDR1 SGHRS, CDR2 YFSETQ. With V trimmed by 5 bases and J by 4 bases, 8 bases remained unmatched. DNA of the CDR3: TGCGCCAGCAGTTCCACCGGGACTAGCGGATACAATGAGCAGTTCTTC. It translates to CASSSTGTSGYNEQFF.

This rearrangement joins TRBV7-3 to TRBJ2-3, with TRBD1 identical over 10 bases. Trimming cost V 5 bases and J 6 bases; bases outside gene matches: 17. The germline V gene encodes CDR1 SGHTA and CDR2 FQGTGA. This CDR3 has 18 residues. CDR3 in amino acids: CASSARMGQGRGWDTQYF. CDR3 in DNA: TGTGCCAGCAGCGCAAGGATGGGACAGGGGAGAGGCTGGGATACGCAGTATTTT. The complete variable domain, with remaining parts taken from reference TRBV7-3 and TRBJ2-3, reads GAGVSQTPSNKVTEKGKYVELRCDPISGHTALYWYRQSLGQGPEFLIYFQGTGAADDSGLPNDRFFAVRPEGSVSTLKIQRTERGDSAVYLCASSARMGQGRGWDTQYFGPGTRLTVL.

CDR3 protein: CASSLYSGNTIYF. The CDR3, as DNA: TGTGCCAGCAGTCTCTACTCTGGAAACACCATATATTTT. The rearrangement uses TRBV6-5 and TRBJ1-3; D unclear. This CDR3 comprises 13 residues. The germline V and J ends were trimmed by 5 bases and 0 bases, with 5 bases remaining between them. The germline V gene encodes CDR1 MNHEY and CDR2 SVGAGI.

V gene TRBV7-2 combines with J gene TRBJ2-5; D gene ambiguous. V was shortened by 2 bases and J by 2 bases, with 9 bases between the two germline ends. The CDR3 extends over 14 amino acids. Germline V gene lookup returns CDR1 SGHTA and CDR2 FQGNSA. CDR3 sequence: CASSLQALQETQYF. The CDR3, as DNA: TGTGCCAGCAGCTTACAGGCCCTACAAGAGACCCAGTACTTC.

This sequence joins TRBV2 and TRBJ2-1, with 11 bases matching TRBD1. This CDR3 spans 13 amino acids. The germline V gene has CDR1 SNHLY and CDR2 FYNNEI. V lost 5 bases, J lost 8 bases, and 2 bases stayed unmatched. Here the CDR3 reads CASSRTGGYEQFF. The CDR3 DNA follows: TGTGCCAGCAGTAGGACAGGGGGCTATGAGCAGTTCTTC.

This chain uses TRBV6-5 with TRBJ2-5, with TRBD1 identical over 7 bases. The CDR3 totals 12 residues. V shed 5 bases, J shed 4 bases, and the junction held 1 base outside the gene matches. Germline loops: CDR1 MNHEY, CDR2 SVGAGI. The CDR3 nucleotides are TGTGCCAGCAGTAGACAGGGAGAGACCCAGTACTTC. This sequence encodes CASSRQGETQYF.

The rearrangement uses TRBV15 and TRBJ2-1, with TRBD2 as a possible D gene (6 bases). Germline values: CDR1 LNHNV, CDR2 YYDKDF (reference sequence). Trimming left V 4 bases short and J 1 base short, with 17 bases between. The CDR3 is 17 residues long. CDR3: CATSTNPGSASYNEQFF. The CDR3 coding sequence is TGTGCCACCAGCACTAACCCCGGGAGCGCTTCCTACAATGAGCAGTTCTTC.

This chain links TRBV6-1 with TRBJ2-7, with D possibly being TRBD1 (6 bases). The CDR3 runs to 15 residues. Germline lookup yields CDR1 MNHNS and CDR2 SASEGT. The ends were cut back, 3 bases at V and 5 bases at J, with 17 bases in the middle. CDR3 sequence: CASSDSRTGFHEQYV. DNA for the CDR3: TGTGCCAGCAGTGATAGTCGAACAGGGTTCCACGAGCAGTACGTC.

The chain recombines TRBV18 with TRBJ2-5; 14 bases are a match to TRBD2. V dropped 3 bases and J dropped 2; count of bases not matched to a gene: 2. CDR1 is KGHSH, CDR2 LQKENI, per germline. CDR3 length: 16 residues. In nucleotides, the CDR3 is TGTGCCAGCTCACCTGGACTAGCGGGGGGACAAGAGACCCAGTACTTC. Protein product: CASSPGLAGGQETQYF.

The chain joins TRBV10-3 to TRBJ1-6; 8 bases line up with TRBD1. The junction had 13 bases not matched to a gene; V was cut back by 11 bases and J by 7 bases. CDR3 length: 15 residues. The V gene's germline CDR1 is ENHRY and CDR2 SYGVKD. The CDR3, as DNA: TGTGCCTCTAGAAAGACAGGGGATTCCAATTCACCCCTCCACTTT. Protein: CASRKTGDSNSPLHF.

This chain joins TRBV19 and TRBJ1-1; tentatively, D is TRBD1 (6 bases). Germline loops: CDR1 LNHDA, CDR2 SQIVND (reference sequence). This CDR3 region has 12 residues. Trimming took off 7 bases at V and 6 bases at J, with 12 bases between the two ends. The CDR3 loop is CASTQGFSEAFF. CDR3 DNA: TGTGCCAGTACACAGGGTTTCTCTGAAGCTTTCTTT.

V gene TRBV6-1 combines with J gene TRBJ1-6; possibly TRBD1 for D (5 bases). The CDR3 runs to 16 residues. V dropped 1 base and J dropped 0 bases, with 7 bases sitting between them. CDR1 MNHNS and CDR2 SASEGT come from the germline V gene. CDR3 protein: CASSEDRSSYNSPLHF. CDR3 DNA sequence: TGTGCCAGCAGTGAAGACAGGAGCTCCTATAATTCACCCCTCCACTTT.

The V call is TRBV6-5, the J call TRBJ1-1; tentatively, D is TRBD1 (5 bases). V lost 6 bases to trimming and J lost 0 bases, with 11 bases between them. This CDR3 is 14 amino acids long. Germline V CDR1 and CDR2: MNHEY, SVGAGI. The CDR3 sequence: CASRTTGVNTEAFF. DNA of the CDR3: TGTGCCAGCAGAACCACAGGAGTGAACACTGAAGCTTTCTTT.

This sequence joins TRBV5-1 and TRBJ2-3; 12 nucleotides align to TRBD2. The CDR3 covers 17 residues. The trim removed 1 base at V and 4 bases at J, leaving 7 bases unmatched. Germline V gene lookup returns CDR1 SGHRS and CDR2 YFSETQ. Here the CDR3 DNA reads TGCGCCAGCAGCTTGAAGAGACTAGCGGGAGTCGCAGATACGCAGTATTTT. This gives the protein CASSLKRLAGVADTQYF.

The CDR3 reads CASSQQGIDYGYTF. The CDR3 region has the DNA TGTGCCAGCAGTCAACAGGGTATCGACTATGGCTACACCTTC. J is TRBJ1-2 and V is TRBV6-5; D is perhaps TRBD1 (6 bases). CDR3 size: 14 residues. V shed 5 bases and J shed 3 bases, with 13 bases lying between them. Germline V gene sequence: CDR1 MNHEY, CDR2 SVGAGI.

The V and J genes are TRBV28 and TRBJ2-6, with 10 bases identical to TRBD1. Germline V gene lookup returns CDR1 MDHEN and CDR2 SYDVKM. CDR3 size: 16 residues. The V segment lost 5 bases and the J segment 4 bases; nucleotides outside the gene matches: 5. As DNA, the CDR3 is TGTGCCAGCAGTCTGACAGGGGGCGGAGGGGCCAACGTCCTGACTTTC. This encodes CASSLTGGGGANVLTF.